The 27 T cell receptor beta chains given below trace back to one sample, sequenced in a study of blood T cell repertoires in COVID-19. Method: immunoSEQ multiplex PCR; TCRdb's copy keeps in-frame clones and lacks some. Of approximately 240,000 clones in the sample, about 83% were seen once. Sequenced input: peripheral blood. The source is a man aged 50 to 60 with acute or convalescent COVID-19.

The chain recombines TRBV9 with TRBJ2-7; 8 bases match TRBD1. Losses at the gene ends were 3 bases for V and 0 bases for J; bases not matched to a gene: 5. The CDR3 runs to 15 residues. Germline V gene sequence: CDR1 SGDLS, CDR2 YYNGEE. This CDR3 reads CASSEHRGSSYEQYF. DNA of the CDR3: TGTGCCAGCAGCGAGCACAGGGGGAGCTCCTACGAGCAGTACTTC.

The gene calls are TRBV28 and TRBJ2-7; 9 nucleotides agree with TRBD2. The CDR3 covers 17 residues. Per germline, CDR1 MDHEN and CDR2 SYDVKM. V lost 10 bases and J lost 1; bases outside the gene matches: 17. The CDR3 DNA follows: TGTGCCAACCTTCAGGGGAAAAGCGGGAGGTTTTCCTACGAGCAGTACTTC. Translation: CANLQGKSGRFSYEQYF.

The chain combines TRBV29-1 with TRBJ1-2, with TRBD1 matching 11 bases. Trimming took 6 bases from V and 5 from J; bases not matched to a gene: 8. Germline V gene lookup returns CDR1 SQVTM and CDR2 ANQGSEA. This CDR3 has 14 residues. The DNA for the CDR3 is TGCAGCGTGCCAGGACAGGGGGCGATGTATGGCTACACCTTC. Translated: CSVPGQGAMYGYTF.

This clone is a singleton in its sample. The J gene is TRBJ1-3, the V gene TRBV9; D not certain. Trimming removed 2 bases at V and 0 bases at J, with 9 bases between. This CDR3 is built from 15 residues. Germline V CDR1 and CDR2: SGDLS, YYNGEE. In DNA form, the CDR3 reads TGTGCCAGCAGCGTCAACAGTTACTCTGGAAACACCATATATTTT. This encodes CASSVNSYSGNTIYF.

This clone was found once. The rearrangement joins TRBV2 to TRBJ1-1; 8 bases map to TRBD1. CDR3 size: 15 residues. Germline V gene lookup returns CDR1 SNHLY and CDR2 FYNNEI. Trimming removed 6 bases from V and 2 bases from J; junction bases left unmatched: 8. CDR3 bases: TGTGCCAGCAGCGCCTTTTCAGGGGGCAACACTGAAGCTTTCTTT. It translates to CASSAFSGGNTEAFF.

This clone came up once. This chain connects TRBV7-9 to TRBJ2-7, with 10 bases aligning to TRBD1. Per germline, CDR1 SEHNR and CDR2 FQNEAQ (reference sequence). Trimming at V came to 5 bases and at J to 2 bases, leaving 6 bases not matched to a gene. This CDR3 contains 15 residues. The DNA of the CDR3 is TGTGCCAGCAGCCCACGGGACAGGGGTACCTACGAGCAGTACTTC. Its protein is CASSPRDRGTYEQYF.

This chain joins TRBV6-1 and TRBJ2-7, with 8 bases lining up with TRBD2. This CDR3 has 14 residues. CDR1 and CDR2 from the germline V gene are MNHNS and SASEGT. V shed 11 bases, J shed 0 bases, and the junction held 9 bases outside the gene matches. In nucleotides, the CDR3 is TGTGCCGGTCAGCGGGAGATGGGCTCCTACGAGCAGTACTTC. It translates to CAGQREMGSYEQYF.

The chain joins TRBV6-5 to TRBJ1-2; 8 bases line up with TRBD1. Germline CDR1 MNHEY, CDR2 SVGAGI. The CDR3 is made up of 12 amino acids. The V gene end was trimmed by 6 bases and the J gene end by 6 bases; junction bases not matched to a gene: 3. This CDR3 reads CASSQDRDGYTF. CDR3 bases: TGTGCCAGCAGCCAGGACAGGGATGGCTACACCTTC.

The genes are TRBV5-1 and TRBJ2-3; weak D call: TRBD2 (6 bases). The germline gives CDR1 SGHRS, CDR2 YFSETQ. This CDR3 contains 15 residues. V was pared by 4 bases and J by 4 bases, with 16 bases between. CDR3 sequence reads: CASSPGVGRPDTQYF. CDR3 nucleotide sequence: TGCGCCAGCAGCCCGGGGGTCGGGAGACCAGATACGCAGTATTTT. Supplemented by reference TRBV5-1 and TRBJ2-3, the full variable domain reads KAGVTQTPRYLIKTRGQQVTLSCSPISGHRSVSWYQQTPGQGLQFLFEYFSETQRNKGNFPGRFSGRQFSNSRSEMNVSTLELGDSALYLCASSPGVGRPDTQYFGPGTRLTVL.

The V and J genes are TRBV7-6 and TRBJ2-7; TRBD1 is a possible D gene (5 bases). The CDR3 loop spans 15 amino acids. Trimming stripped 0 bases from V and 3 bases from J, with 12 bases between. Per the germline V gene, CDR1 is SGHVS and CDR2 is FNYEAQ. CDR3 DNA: TGTGCCAGCAGCTTAGCGGTGGCAGGGAACTACGAGCAGTACTTC. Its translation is CASSLAVAGNYEQYF.

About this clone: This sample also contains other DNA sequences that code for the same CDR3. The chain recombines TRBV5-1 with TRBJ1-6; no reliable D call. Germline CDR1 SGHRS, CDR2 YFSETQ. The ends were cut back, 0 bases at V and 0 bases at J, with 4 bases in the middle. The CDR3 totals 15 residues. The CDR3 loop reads CASSLGSSYNSPLHF. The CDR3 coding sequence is TGCGCCAGCAGCTTGGGCAGCTCCTATAATTCACCCCTCCACTTT.

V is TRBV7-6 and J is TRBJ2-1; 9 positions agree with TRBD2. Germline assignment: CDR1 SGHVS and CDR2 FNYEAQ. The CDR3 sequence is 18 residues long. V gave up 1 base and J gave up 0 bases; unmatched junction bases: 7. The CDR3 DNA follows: TGTGCCAGCAGCTTAGTAGCGGGAGCCACCAGCTCCTACAATGAGCAGTTCTTC. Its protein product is CASSLVAGATSSYNEQFF.

The CDR3 sequence is CASSPLTSGYNEQFF. CDR3 bases: TGTGCCAGCAGCCCTTTGACTAGCGGGTACAATGAGCAGTTCTTC. The rearrangement links TRBV7-8 to TRBJ2-1, with 10 bases aligning to TRBD2. This CDR3 is built from 15 residues. The V gene end was trimmed by 5 bases and the J gene end by 4 bases; junction bases not matched to a gene: 5. Germline V lookup: CDR1 SGHVS, CDR2 FQNEAQ.

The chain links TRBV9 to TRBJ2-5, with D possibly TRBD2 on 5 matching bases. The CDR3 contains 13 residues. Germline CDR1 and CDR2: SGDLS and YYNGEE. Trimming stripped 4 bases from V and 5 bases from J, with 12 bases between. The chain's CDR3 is CASSNLGGETQYF. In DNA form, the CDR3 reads TGTGCCAGCAGCAATCTAGGAGGCGAGACCCAGTACTTC.

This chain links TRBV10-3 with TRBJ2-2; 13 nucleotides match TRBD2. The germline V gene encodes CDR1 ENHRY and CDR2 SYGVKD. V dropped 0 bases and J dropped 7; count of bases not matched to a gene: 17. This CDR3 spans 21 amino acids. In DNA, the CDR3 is TGTGCCATCAGTGAGTCGTTAACCGGGACTAGCGGGGACGGCCTGGTCGGGGAGCTGTTTTTT. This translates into CAISESLTGTSGDGLVGELFF.

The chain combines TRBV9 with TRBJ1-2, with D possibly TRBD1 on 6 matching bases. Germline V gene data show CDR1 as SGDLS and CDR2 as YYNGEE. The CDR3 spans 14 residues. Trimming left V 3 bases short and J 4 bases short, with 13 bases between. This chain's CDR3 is CASSATGLLYGYTF. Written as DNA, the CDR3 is TGTGCCAGCAGCGCCACAGGGCTCCTCTATGGCTACACCTTC.

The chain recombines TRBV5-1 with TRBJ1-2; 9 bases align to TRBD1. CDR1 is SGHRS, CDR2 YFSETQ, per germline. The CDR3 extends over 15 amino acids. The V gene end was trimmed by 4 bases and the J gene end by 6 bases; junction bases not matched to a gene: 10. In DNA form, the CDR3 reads TGCGCCAGCAGCCTGGAGGGGACAGGGTGGAATGGCTACACCTTC. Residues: CASSLEGTGWNGYTF.

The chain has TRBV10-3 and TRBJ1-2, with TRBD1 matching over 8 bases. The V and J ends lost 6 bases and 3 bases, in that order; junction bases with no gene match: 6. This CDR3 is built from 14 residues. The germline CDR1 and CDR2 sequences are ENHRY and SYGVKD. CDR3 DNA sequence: TGTGCCATCAGGGAACCAGGGGGCGACTATGGCTACACCTTC. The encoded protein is CAIREPGGDYGYTF.

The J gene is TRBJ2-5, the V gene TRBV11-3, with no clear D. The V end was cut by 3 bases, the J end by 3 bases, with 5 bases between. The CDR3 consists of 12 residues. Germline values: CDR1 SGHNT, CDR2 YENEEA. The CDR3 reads CASSFSEETQYF. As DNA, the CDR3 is TGTGCCAGCAGCTTCTCGGAAGAGACCCAGTACTTC. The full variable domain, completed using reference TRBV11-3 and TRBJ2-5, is EAGVVQSPRYKIIEKKQPVAFWCNPISGHNTLYWYLQNLGQGPELLIRYENEEAVDDSQLPKDRFSAERLKGVDSTLKIQPAELGDSAVYLCASSFSEETQYFGPGTRLLVL.

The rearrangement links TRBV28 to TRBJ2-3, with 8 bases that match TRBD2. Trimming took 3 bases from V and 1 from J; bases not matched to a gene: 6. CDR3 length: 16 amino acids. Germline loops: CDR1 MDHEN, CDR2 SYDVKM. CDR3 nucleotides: TGTGCCAGCAGTTTTCTCGCCGGGGGGGGCACAGATACGCAGTATTTT. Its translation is CASSFLAGGGTDTQYF.

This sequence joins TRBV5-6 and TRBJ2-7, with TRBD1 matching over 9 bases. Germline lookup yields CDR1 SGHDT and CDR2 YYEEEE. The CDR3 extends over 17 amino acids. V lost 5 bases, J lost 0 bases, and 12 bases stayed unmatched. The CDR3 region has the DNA TGTGCCAGCAGGGTGGGGCGGGACAGGGATACCTCCTACGAGCAGTACTTC. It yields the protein CASRVGRDRDTSYEQYF.

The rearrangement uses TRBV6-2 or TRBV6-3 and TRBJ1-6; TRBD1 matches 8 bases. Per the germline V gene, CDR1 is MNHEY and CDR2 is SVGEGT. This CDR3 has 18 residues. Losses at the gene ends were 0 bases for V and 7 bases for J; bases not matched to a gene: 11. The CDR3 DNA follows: TGTGCCAGCAGTTACTCGAGGGCAGGGGGCGGATGGAATTCACCCCTCCACTTT. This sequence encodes CASSYSRAGGGWNSPLHF.

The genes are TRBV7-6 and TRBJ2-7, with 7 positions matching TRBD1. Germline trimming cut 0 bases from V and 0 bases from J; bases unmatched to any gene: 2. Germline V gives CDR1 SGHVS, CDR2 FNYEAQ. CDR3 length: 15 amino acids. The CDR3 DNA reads TGTGCCAGCAGCTTAGCGACAGGGAGCTCCTACGAGCAGTACTTC. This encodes CASSLATGSSYEQYF.

CDR3 bases: TGTGCCAGCAGTTACGTAGCGGGAGAGGTCGCCGAGCAGTACTTC. Translating gives CASSYVAGEVAEQYF. This sequence joins TRBV6-5 and TRBJ2-7; 9 nucleotides match TRBD2. From germline, CDR1 is MNHEY and CDR2 SVGAGI. Trimming removed 2 bases from V and 6 bases from J; junction bases left unmatched: 8. This CDR3 contains 15 residues.

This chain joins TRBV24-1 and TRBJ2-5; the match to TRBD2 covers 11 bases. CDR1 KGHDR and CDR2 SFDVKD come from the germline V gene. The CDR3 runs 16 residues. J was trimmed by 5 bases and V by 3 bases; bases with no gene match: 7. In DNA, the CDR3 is TGTGCCACCAGTGATCCAGGGGGACTAGCGGCGGAGACCCAGTACTTC. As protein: CATSDPGGLAAETQYF.

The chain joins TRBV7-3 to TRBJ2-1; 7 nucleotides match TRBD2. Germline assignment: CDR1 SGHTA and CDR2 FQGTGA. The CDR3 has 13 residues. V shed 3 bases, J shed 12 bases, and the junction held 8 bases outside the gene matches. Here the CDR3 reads CASSLGAGTMQFF. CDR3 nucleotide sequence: TGTGCCAGCAGCTTGGGAGCGGGGACTATGCAGTTCTTC.

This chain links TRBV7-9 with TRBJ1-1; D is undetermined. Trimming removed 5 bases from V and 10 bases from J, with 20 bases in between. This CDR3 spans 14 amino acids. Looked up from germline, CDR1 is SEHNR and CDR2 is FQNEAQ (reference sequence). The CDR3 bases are TGTGCCAGCAGCACAACTCCCCGGCAGGAGGTAGCTTTCTTT. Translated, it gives CASSTTPRQEVAFF.